This TCR beta chain was documented in a study of STAT3 mutations in large granular lymphocyte leukemia. Study outcomes and limitations: At least one immunodominant TCR beta clonotype appeared in every T-cell large granular lymphocyte leukemia patient.

A note on this clone: What it binds is not known.

Libraries were prepared by immunoSEQ multiplex PCR; TCRdb keeps only in-frame clonotypes and omits some of them. The top ten hold about 81% of the sample, which has fewer than 10,000 clones, 70% to 90% seen once. V dropped 5 bases and J dropped 9; count of bases not matched to a gene: 19. The CDR3 extends over 18 amino acids. Germline V gene lookup returns CDR1 KGHSH and CDR2 LQKENI. The receptor was derived from an elderly man with T-cell large granular lymphocyte leukemia. Some clones in this sample may be carry-over from other donors' samples. Material: peripheral blood mononuclear cells. The rearrangement uses TRBV18 and TRBJ1-6; TRBD1 matches 7 bases. Here the CDR3 DNA reads TGTGCCAGCTCAGCGAAGAGACAGGGTGCGTTGGGAAGTTCACCCCTCCACTTT. It yields the protein CASSAKRQGALGSSPLHF.